What follows describes a single T cell receptor beta chain. What it recognizes is unknown. The TCR beta cDNA libraries contained unique molecular identifiers. Input of about 0.95 to 10 million T cells yielded 550,000 or so cDNA molecules. TCRdb ran MiXCR on the PCR reads and lists one entry per CDR3 protein. Among hundreds of thousands of distinct CDR3 sequences listed, 30% were seen once. The source of the sample is a study of post-analysis software for immune sequencing data. Study-wide points: With TRBV5-6, TRBV5-1 and TRBV20-1 included, several TRBV segments were more frequent in patients than in controls. Multiple sclerosis was associated with a significant reduction in normalized Chao1 diversity relative to controls.

The CDR3 is 13 residues long. CDR1 and CDR2 from the germline V gene are SEHNR and FQNEAQ (reference sequence). Trimming removed 6 bases from V and 11 bases from J, with 19 bases in between. Sequenced input: blood. The sequence derives from a girl aged 5 to 17 with multiple sclerosis. V usage is TRBV7-9 and J usage is TRBJ1-1, with D perhaps matching TRBD1 (6 bases). DNA for the CDR3: TGTGCCAGCAGACCAGACAGGACCCGCAGTGCTTTCTTT. Protein: CASRPDRTRSAFF.